The T cell receptor (beta chain) described here comes from a study of cytomegalovirus exposure and HLA in healthy donors listed by TCRdb under 2017. Background for the entire study: In an earlier analysis of 587 of the donors, approximately 300 Gb of sequence data and about 110 million unique TCR beta sequences from about 190 million T cells were reported. An early release covering some 640 HLA-typed donors comprised roughly 300 gigabases of sequencing data and 65 million to 100 million unique TCR sequences. Among the roughly 400 genotyped donors, roughly 80% belonged to the genetic ancestry cluster associated with self-reported Caucasian donors. The study aimed to test whether signatures of past pathogen exposure could be identified by cataloging public T cell receptors. Using immunosequencing, the study profiled T cell repertoires from 666 subjects and related those repertoires to cytomegalovirus serostatus. A separate validation cohort of 100 to 150 different subjects was used in addition to the approximately 700-subject first cohort. High-throughput TCR immunosequencing, statistical association of individual TCRs with disease status, and machine learning were combined to predict cytomegalovirus infection status. A later analysis re-analyzed previously published TCR beta repertoires from 660 or so donors and added high-resolution HLA genotyping to study TCR occurrence patterns. Rather than drawing on any new phenotypic data, the later analysis identified candidate immune exposures from TCR beta sequences and the way those sequences occurred across donors. An earlier analysis of approximately 640 of the donors applied high-throughput TCR beta sequencing to assess whether each TCR beta V gene segment acted as functional or pseudogenic. Alongside the repertoire data, information on donor age, sex, ethnicity and CMV serostatus was compiled. In a later genetic analysis, genome-wide SNP genotypes for about 65% of the roughly 700 donors were used, and that subset was treated as a discovery cohort. All discovery cohort repertoires had been generated on a single sequencing platform. Class I and class II HLA loci were covered by the typing at four-digit resolution. The number of donors typed differed by locus, with about 620-630 for A, B, C, DRB1 and DQB1, roughly 520 for DQA1, under 610 for DPA1, and under 490 for DPB1. A handful of DR-DQ haplotypes were treated as single units for association and clustering because of strong linkage in the cohort. Among about 400 genotyped donors of the cohort, an average of around 250,000 unique TCR beta nucleotide sequences was sequenced per donor, of which roughly 17% were non-productive. The full study reports these points: HLA typing was unavailable for some donors at each locus, so association tests used only the typed subset. A later analysis reported that several top co-occurrence clusters appeared linked to parvovirus B19, influenza, CMV and Epstein-Barr virus. A further reported finding was that TCR beta sequences accurately predicted the HLA-A and HLA-B alleles for most subjects in the first cohort. Strong co-occurrence of HLA alleles, especially DR and DQ, made assigning TCR associations to individual alleles difficult. Broadly in line with IMGT annotations, most TCR beta V segments showed up in productive rearrangements about 90% or about 30% of the time in an earlier analysis of 450 to 750 of the donors. A later analysis found that TCR association rates varied across HLA loci, with DRB1 alleles showing the most associated TCRs and HLA-C alleles the fewest. Linkage disequilibrium might explain the correlated functional status among segregating V segments, but an unknown experimental factor could not be ruled out. The classifier was reported to diagnose cytomegalovirus status with high specificity and sensitivity in both the original cohort and the validation cohort. In a later genetic analysis, a missense DCLRE1C variant was associated with V-gene and J-gene trimming of TCR beta chains, and the association was replicated in an independent cohort. According to a later analysis, most CMV-associated TCR beta chains appeared to be HLA-restricted, and the HLA associations seemed to be driven largely by CMV exposure. The presence/absence analyses assumed that sequencing depth was roughly uniform across donors, and that assumption may not be true. The study gave a list of 150 to 200 TCR beta chains associated with cytomegalovirus. In vitro tests confirmed that a few of the cytomegalovirus-associated TCR beta chains recognize cytomegalovirus antigens. CMV serostatus was the only immune exposure information available for the cohort. The cohort was sequenced for TCR beta chains only, and without alpha or paired-chain data the features that could be detected were limited. Some IMGT-functional V segments, including TRBV6-2 and TRBV6-3, could not be told apart with the 87-base-pair reads, so those segments were excluded. A cluster of highly shared sequence variants was judged likely to be a technical artifact of the sequencing pipeline. While some public TCRs were present in many individuals, most TCR sequences turned up only very rarely across donors. In a later analysis, around 17,000 TCR beta sequences were associated with specific HLA alleles at a false discovery rate of 0.05. Compared with the roughly 670-donor mean, donors in an Asian-associated ancestry cluster had fewer N-insertions in productive TCRs, according to a later genetic analysis. The authors suggested that the approach could potentially be extended to other disease states and immunological phenotypes. A later analysis found that HLA-associated TCR beta chains were more clonally expanded and had lower generation probabilities than equally common non-associated chains. The earlier analysis of approximately 590 of the donors excluded fewer than 20 rarely observed V segments, including chromosome 9 orphons, because counts were too low.

At the junction V is shortened by 6 bases and J by 5 bases, with 13 bases in between. Measured from the cysteine to the phenylalanine, the CDR3 is 13 residues long. The CDR3 DNA has 39 bases and is translated from base 1. From a lookup of the germline V gene (reference sequence), CDR1 and CDR2 are MNHEY and SMNVEV. Receptor libraries were prepared by the immunoSEQ multiplex PCR assay. The multiplex PCR relied on a mix of 60 forward primers for TCR Vbeta segments and 13 reverse primers for TCR Jbeta segments. A multiplex PCR assay on genomic DNA amplified the CDR3 region of rearranged TCR beta genes. Amplified TCR beta libraries were sequenced as 87-base-pair reads on the Illumina HiSeq System. The source study handled its data this way. A later analysis counted some 74 million unique TCR beta chains across the 690 or so repertoires, and some 11 million of these chains were shared by at least two donors. Raw reads were error-corrected and collapsed into unique sequences by a nearest-neighbor algorithm in which closely related sequences were merged to remove PCR and sequencing errors. Alignment of CDR3 sequences to IMGT reference sequences was used to assign V, D and J gene segments. For a sequence to be retained, at least a six-nucleotide match to both a V gene segment and a J gene segment was required. Rearrangements were called productive when the CDR3 lacked stop codons and stayed in frame with V and J; all others were non-productive. CDR3 was defined by IMGT convention, running from the second conserved V-encoded cysteine to the conserved J-encoded phenylalanine. Sequences without an unambiguous match to a single V gene segment were excluded from the earlier analysis of several hundred of the donors. An earlier analysis of a few hundred of the donors called V segments functional above 56.7% productive rearrangements and segregating when the between-donor standard deviation exceeded 5%. A statistical classification framework was developed to diagnose cytomegalovirus status using the catalog of TCR beta chain sequences. In a later analysis, TCR nucleotide sequences were compared against IMGT/GENE-DB human TR gene sequences so that V and J genes could be assigned. The TCRdist pipeline was used in a later analysis to assign CDR3 sequences and most-parsimonious VDJ recombination scenarios. A later analysis defined each TCR beta chain by its CDR3 amino acid sequence plus V-gene family, and excluded reads lacking a unique V-gene family. As a way to deal with suspected cross-contamination and a sequencing artifact, a later analysis dropped approximately 590 nucleotide sequences that were highly shared and had low generation probability. For each public chain, a later analysis derived a clonal expansion index from normalized ranks of inferred template counts within each repertoire. Generation probabilities in a later analysis came from a VDJ recombination model fitted to out-of-frame rearrangements, and those results were checked against IGoR. A later analysis scored TCR-TCR, TCR-HLA and TCR-CMV co-occurrence with hypergeometric tests, applying a repertoire-size bias correction to TCR pairs. To estimate false discovery rates, a later analysis permuted the HLA or CMV assignments 20 times. A later analysis grouped co-occurring TCRs with DBSCAN, adding TCRdist sequence similarity when clustering within HLA-allele-positive subsets. For co-occurrence clustering, repertoires with fewer than 30,000 or more than 120,000 public chains were excluded, along with five or six repertoires with anomalous nucleotide sharing. As stored in TCRdb, this immuneACCESS dataset retains in-frame rearrangements with V and J assigned. A fraction of the clones does not appear; measured against another copy, unresolved V genes explain less than half of the discrepancy, and the remainder lacks a known reason. That table furnishes V, J and clone size, whereas the DNA furnished D and trimming. The sample includes approximately 90,000 clones, with under 80% observed a single time. 5% to 6.5% of the sample lies in the top ten.

This clone was found once. This clone's antigen is unknown. One base away there is no much larger clone; base qualities are not given. The cohort comprised 550 to 700 healthy bone marrow donors. All cohort members were sampled while nominally healthy, although unrecorded immune exposures were likely present. The donor tested CMV seronegative and was one of the 352 seronegative cohort members. A peripheral blood sample was provided by each donor, and peripheral blood mononuclear cells were used for TCR beta sequencing. Genomic DNA was extracted from the blood cell samples with the Qiagen DNeasy Blood Extraction Kit.

Specimen: PBMCs. The receptor comes from a woman younger than 45 in good health and CMV-seronegative. The chain links TRBV27 with TRBJ1-1; TRBD1 is a weak D gene call, 5 bases matching. In nucleotide form, the sequence is TGTGCCAGCAGCAAACTCGGGGGAACTGAAGCTTTCTTT. Translated, this is CASSKLGGTEAFF.